The 30 T cell receptor beta chains presented below share a single source sample, sequenced in a study of OX40 agonist ivuxolimab in advanced cancers. TCRdb keeps only in-frame clones here, not all; method: immunoSEQ multiplex PCR. This table has approximately 60,000 clones, around 81% appearing once. The sample was CD4+ or CD8+ T cells sorted from blood, taken in a trial of the OX40 agonist ivuxolimab. The source of these receptors is an adult with an advanced solid tumor such as melanoma, head and neck, liver or kidney cancer.

J is TRBJ2-5 and V is TRBV29-1; TRBD2 is a possible D gene (5 bases). CDR1 is SQVTM, CDR2 ANQGSEA, per germline. CDR3 size: 14 residues. Trimming shortened V by 4 bases and J by 1 base, and 13 bases separated the two germline ends. The chain's CDR3 is CSVGKGAGQETQYF. CDR3 bases: TGCAGCGTTGGAAAGGGCGCGGGCCAAGAGACCCAGTACTTC.

The chain recombines TRBV2 with TRBJ2-4; D is perhaps TRBD2 (6 bases). Trimming cost V 4 bases and J 9 bases, with 13 bases left between them. The germline V gene has CDR1 SNHLY and CDR2 FYNNEI. This CDR3 has 13 amino acids. The CDR3 is CASSVGGKSIQYF. The CDR3 nucleotides are TGTGCCAGCAGTGTTGGGGGGAAGAGCATTCAGTACTTC. The full variable domain, in which reference TRBV2 and TRBJ2-4 provide the parts outside the CDR3, is EPEVTQTPSHQVTQMGQEVILRCVPISNHLYFYWYRQILGQKVEFLVSFYNNEISEKSEIFDDQFSVERPDGSNFTLKIRSTKLEDSAMYFCASSVGGKSIQYFGAGTRLSVL.

The DNA of the CDR3 is TGTGCCTGGAGTAGGGACAGGTTCTATGGCTACACCTTC. Its protein product is CAWSRDRFYGYTF. The chain combines TRBV30 with TRBJ1-2, with 8 positions matching TRBD1. CDR1 GTSNPN and CDR2 SVGIG come from the germline V gene (reference sequence). The CDR3 runs 13 residues. V lost 2 bases and J lost 4; bases outside the gene matches: 3.

The gene calls are TRBV5-1 and TRBJ1-4, with 9 bases matching TRBD1. V dropped 4 bases and J dropped 7; count of bases not matched to a gene: 8. The CDR3 covers 15 residues. Germline-derived CDR1 and CDR2 are SGHRS and YFSETQ. The CDR3: CASSLIQGAGEKLFF. The CDR3 DNA follows: TGCGCCAGCAGCCTAATACAGGGGGCGGGTGAAAAACTGTTTTTT.

In its sample, this clone was seen a few times. The chain links TRBV5-1 to TRBJ1-2; 7 bases are shared with TRBD1. With V trimmed by 5 bases and J by 3 bases, 4 bases remained unmatched. CDR3 size: 13 residues. Germline CDR1 SGHRS, CDR2 YFSETQ. CDR3: CASSSGGDYGYTF. The DNA for the CDR3 is TGCGCCAGCAGTTCAGGGGGAGACTATGGCTACACCTTC.

V gene TRBV27 combines with J gene TRBJ1-5; D is unclear. Trimming pared 4 bases from V and 2 bases from J, leaving 9 bases between. Germline values: CDR1 MNHEY, CDR2 SMNVEV (reference sequence). There are 14 residues in the CDR3. The CDR3, as DNA: TGTGCCAGCAGTTCGGTCTTGGGCAATCAGCCCCAGCATTTT. Its protein product is CASSSVLGNQPQHF.

The chain links TRBV10-3 to TRBJ1-1; no firm D call. Germline-derived CDR1 and CDR2 are ENHRY and SYGVKD. This CDR3 spans 15 amino acids. V was clipped by 1 base and J by 0 bases, with 9 bases between them. This CDR3 is CAISELEGLNTEAFF. The CDR3 nucleotides are TGTGCCATCAGTGAGTTGGAAGGGCTGAACACTGAAGCTTTCTTT.

The chain employs TRBV5-4 and TRBJ2-1; perhaps TRBD2 as D (5 bases). Trimming cost V 3 bases and J 0 bases, with 13 bases left between them. CDR3 size: 16 residues. CDR1 and CDR2 (germline): SGHNT, YYREEE (reference sequence). The CDR3, as DNA: TGTGCCAGCAGCTCCGATATGGGGAGCTCCTACAATGAGCAGTTCTTC. It codes for CASSSDMGSSYNEQFF.

This chain links TRBV11-2 with TRBJ1-1, with D possibly matching TRBD1 (6 bases). In germline, CDR1 is SGHAT, CDR2 FQNNGV. This CDR3 is built from 15 residues. V lost 1 base, J lost 3 bases, and 12 bases lay in between. The CDR3 region is CASSLVRGAYTEAFF. Written as DNA, the CDR3 is TGTGCCAGCAGCTTAGTAAGGGGGGCCTACACTGAAGCTTTCTTT.

This clone was observed a handful of times. The J gene is TRBJ2-1, the V gene TRBV25-1; the D is unclear. Deletions cut 4 bases from V and 3 bases from J, with 7 bases between. The CDR3 is 13 amino acids. The germline V gene encodes CDR1 MGHDK and CDR2 SYGVNS. This CDR3 is CASSGPRYNEQFF. In DNA form, the CDR3 reads TGTGCCAGCAGTGGACCCCGCTACAATGAGCAGTTCTTC.

The chain joins TRBV25-1 to TRBJ1-4, with 10 bases identical to TRBD1. Looked up from germline, CDR1 is MGHDK and CDR2 is SYGVNS. The CDR3 extends over 15 amino acids. The trim removed 4 bases at V and 8 bases at J, leaving 7 bases unmatched. CDR3 bases: TGTGCCAGCAGTGCCCGGGACAGGGGAGGGGAAAAACTGTTTTTT. This gives the protein CASSARDRGGEKLFF.

V gene TRBV5-1 combines with J gene TRBJ2-1; tentatively, D is TRBD1 (5 bases). The germline gives CDR1 SGHRS, CDR2 YFSETQ. Trimming took 1 base from V and 4 from J, leaving 15 bases between them. The CDR3 is 16 amino acids. The CDR3 sequence is CASSLSMGPPYNEQFF. The CDR3, as DNA: TGCGCCAGCAGCTTGTCCATGGGGCCCCCATACAATGAGCAGTTCTTC.

The J gene is TRBJ2-3, the V gene TRBV2; D is unresolved. The CDR3 has 12 residues. Germline V gene lookup returns CDR1 SNHLY and CDR2 FYNNEI. V was clipped by 6 bases and J by 1 base, with 5 bases between them. In DNA form, the CDR3 reads TGTGCCAGCAGGAAGGGCACAGATACGCAGTATTTT. It specifies CASRKGTDTQYF.

This clone has only a few counts. The chain employs TRBV7-6 and TRBJ2-1, with D uncertain. V was cut by 4 bases and J by 7 bases, with 8 bases left in between. The CDR3 extends over 12 amino acids. Germline V gene data show CDR1 as SGHVS and CDR2 as FNYEAQ. Written as DNA, the CDR3 is TGTGCCAGCAGCTCCAGTTGGAATGAGCAGTTCTTC. Protein sequence: CASSSSWNEQFF.

V is TRBV5-1 and J is TRBJ1-6; D remains unclear. The CDR3 totals 13 residues. Germline-derived CDR1 and CDR2 are SGHRS and YFSETQ. Trimming removed 5 bases at V and 10 bases at J, with 13 bases between. In nucleotides, the CDR3 is TGCGCCAGCAGTCCCGCCCCATGGTCACCCCTCCACTTT. It is translated as CASSPAPWSPLHF.

This clone was recorded once. The chain carries TRBV11-2 and TRBJ2-5; the match to TRBD1 covers 7 bases. J gave up 1 base and V 5 bases, and 7 bases lay outside the gene matches. This CDR3 comprises 15 residues. From germline, CDR1 is SGHAT and CDR2 FQNNGV. Here the CDR3 reads CASSARQGPQETQYF. In nucleotides, the CDR3 is TGTGCCAGCAGCGCGCGACAGGGACCCCAAGAGACCCAGTACTTC. The full variable domain, rest sourced from reference TRBV11-2 and TRBJ2-5, is EAGVAQSPRYKIIEKRQSVAFWCNPISGHATLYWYQQILGQGPKLLIQFQNNGVVDDSQLPKDRFSAERLKGVDSTLKIQPAKLEDSAVYLCASSARQGPQETQYFGPGTRLLVL.

The genes are TRBV27 and TRBJ2-1; 7 bases match TRBD2. From germline, CDR1 is MNHEY and CDR2 SMNVEV (reference sequence). CDR3 size: 16 residues. Trimming cost V 6 bases and J 8 bases; bases outside gene matches: 16. CDR3 nucleotides: TGTGCCAGCAGAACGCCGGGAGGTCCCCGTGAGGATGAGCAGTTCTTC. Translated, it gives CASRTPGGPREDEQFF.

The V call is TRBV5-4, the J call TRBJ1-3, with TRBD1 matching 7 bases. The CDR3 sequence is 14 residues long. The germline V gene encodes CDR1 SGHNT and CDR2 YYREEE (reference sequence). Trimming at V came to 3 bases and at J to 2 bases, leaving 2 bases not matched to a gene. The CDR3 loop reads CASSSDRAGNTIYF. In DNA, the CDR3 is TGTGCCAGCAGCTCTGACAGGGCTGGAAACACCATATATTTT. Combining the CDR3 with reference TRBV5-4 and TRBJ1-3 gives the whole variable domain ETGVTQSPTHLIKTRGQQVTLRCSSQSGHNTVSWYQQALGQGPQFIFQYYREEENGRGNFPPRFSGLQFPNYSSELNVNALELDDSALYLCASSSDRAGNTIYFGEGSWLTVV.

J is TRBJ1-2 and V is TRBV5-6; the D gene is possibly TRBD1 (6 bases). Germline CDR1 is SGHDT and CDR2 is YYEEEE. The ends were cut back, 2 bases at V and 7 bases at J, with 18 bases in the middle. This CDR3 region has 15 residues. As DNA, the CDR3 is TGTGCCAGCAGCTTAGGGGGACTGGGAGTCGGTGGCTACACCTTC. It codes for CASSLGGLGVGGYTF.

This clone was detected only a few times. This chain joins TRBV19 and TRBJ1-2; D is uncertain. Trimming pared 7 bases from V and 4 bases from J, leaving 16 bases between. CDR3 length: 14 residues. Germline V lookup: CDR1 LNHDA, CDR2 SQIVND (reference sequence). The CDR3 is CASTKTTAGYGYTF. The DNA for the CDR3 is TGTGCCAGTACTAAAACAACGGCAGGCTATGGCTACACCTTC.

The chain links TRBV7-9 to TRBJ1-1, with unresolved D. Germline V lookup: CDR1 SEHNR, CDR2 FQNEAQ (reference sequence). V was clipped by 4 bases and J by 3 bases, with 6 bases between them. The CDR3 consists of 12 residues. CDR3 coding DNA: TGTGCCAGCAGCTCCCCGTACACTGAAGCTTTCTTT. This translates into CASSSPYTEAFF.

As concerns this clone: Different DNA sequences within this sample yield the same CDR3. This chain links TRBV2 with TRBJ1-1; possibly TRBD1 for D (6 bases). This CDR3 is 14 amino acids long. Germline CDR1 SNHLY, CDR2 FYNNEI. The V gene lost 4 bases and the J gene lost 0 bases, with 9 bases spanning the gap. The CDR3 sequence is CASSVGQLNTEAFF. DNA for the CDR3: TGTGCCAGCAGTGTCGGACAGTTGAACACTGAAGCTTTCTTT.

This chain uses TRBV2 with TRBJ1-1; 10 bases agree with TRBD1. This CDR3 is built from 15 residues. Germline V gene data show CDR1 as SNHLY and CDR2 as FYNNEI. V shed 9 bases, J shed 4 bases, and the junction held 11 bases outside the gene matches. CDR3 in amino acids: CARRSTGGEGTEAFF. CDR3 nucleotides: TGTGCCAGACGATCGACAGGGGGCGAGGGCACTGAAGCTTTCTTT.

This chain connects TRBV9 to TRBJ1-6; the match to TRBD1 covers 9 bases. This CDR3 spans 15 amino acids. Unmatched junction bases numbered 4, after V lost 0 bases and J lost 9 bases. Germline V gives CDR1 SGDLS, CDR2 YYNGEE. The CDR3 DNA reads as TGTGCCAGCAGCGTAGCGGGACAGGGTTTTTCACCCCTCCACTTT. Protein sequence: CASSVAGQGFSPLHF.

The gene calls are TRBV7-9 and TRBJ2-5, with 10 bases that match TRBD2. Per the germline V gene, CDR1 is SEHNR and CDR2 is FQNEAQ (reference sequence). V lost 5 bases and J lost 4; bases outside the gene matches: 10. The length of the CDR3 is 16 residues. In nucleotides, the CDR3 is TGTGCCAGCAGCCGGACTAGCGGTCAATCGGGAGAGACCCAGTACTTC. Translated: CASSRTSGQSGETQYF.

The rearrangement links TRBV10-3 to TRBJ2-3; D perhaps matches TRBD2 (8 bases). Germline assignment: CDR1 ENHRY and CDR2 SYGVKD. The CDR3 covers 18 residues. Trimming cost V 2 bases and J 5 bases, with 23 bases left between them. CDR3 in DNA: TGTGCCATCAGTGAGGAGCTAGGGGGCGGGGGGCGCGGAGATACGCAGTATTTT. It yields the protein CAISEELGGGGRGDTQYF.

V gene TRBV21-1 combines with J gene TRBJ2-7; the table calls TRBD2, which could not be checked here. TRBV21-1 is a known pseudogene. The length of the CDR3 is 14 residues. The CDR3 region has the DNA TGTGCCAGCAGCAAACGGGGGGGGCTCCACGAGCAGTACTTC. Its translation is CASSKRGGLHEQYF.

This clone was seen only once. The chain joins TRBV2 to TRBJ2-2, with 15 bases identical to TRBD2. The germline V gene encodes CDR1 SNHLY and CDR2 FYNNEI. With V trimmed by 6 bases and J by 1 base, 0 bases remained unmatched. This CDR3 spans 16 amino acids. The CDR3 region has the DNA TGTGCCAGCAGGGGACTAGCGGGAGGGAACACCGGGGAGCTGTTTTTT. Amino acids: CASRGLAGGNTGELFF.

This clone was observed once. The gene calls are TRBV5-1 and TRBJ2-7; weak D call: TRBD1 (5 bases). V gave up 4 bases and J gave up 6 bases, with 20 bases separating them. CDR3 size: 15 residues. The V gene's germline CDR1 is SGHRS and CDR2 YFSETQ. In DNA, the CDR3 is TGCGCCAGCAGCACGGACAATGTGGGTTATAGCGAGCAGTACTTC. It translates to CASSTDNVGYSEQYF. The variable domain in full, with the rest retrieved from reference TRBV5-1 and TRBJ2-7, is KAGVTQTPRYLIKTRGQQVTLSCSPISGHRSVSWYQQTPGQGLQFLFEYFSETQRNKGNFPGRFSGRQFSNSRSEMNVSTLELGDSALYLCASSTDNVGYSEQYFGPGTRLTVT.

This sequence joins TRBV29-1 and TRBJ2-1; maybe TRBD2 (5 bases). The CDR3 has 19 amino acids. The germline CDR1 and CDR2 sequences are SQVTM and ANQGSEA. V was shortened by 1 base and J by 3 bases, with 25 bases between the two germline ends. Here the CDR3 DNA reads TGCAGCGTTGAAGCCCTAACTAGTTCCCCCGCGGGTATCTACAATGAGCAGTTCTTC. This encodes CSVEALTSSPAGIYNEQFF.